This TCR beta chain was observed in a study of blood T cells in healthy people across ages (dated by TCRdb to 2014 to 2015). For the study in its entirety: In model experiments, roughly one uniquely barcoded TCR beta cDNA molecule per two T cells was captured by template switching. To avoid experimental bias, donors of different ages were randomly spread across the sequencing lanes. Two additional independent replicas of 1 million unique cDNA reads from the same blood draw were analyzed for two donors (one aged 18 to 29 and one aged 80 or older). Donors were grouped into four age groups: young (average approximately 15 years), middle-aged (around 39), aged (62) and long-lived (approximately 75). The study measured age-related changes in TCR beta repertoire diversity using deep sequencing normalized with unique cDNA molecular identifiers.

The table lists this clonotype with a count of one. This clone's antigen is unknown. Base-call qualities are not available, and no considerably larger clone is one nucleotide away. From the germline V gene, CDR1 is SGHTA and CDR2 is FQGTGA. Counted from cysteine to phenylalanine, this CDR3 has 15 amino acids. The CDR3 DNA has 45 bases and is translated from base 1. For this chain, trimming is 5 bases at the V end and 0 bases at the J end, and the number of junction bases without a gene match is 5. Library generation was performed with 5' RACE. The listed sequencing device is Illumina HiSeq 2500. A second PCR of about 6 to 11 cycles was performed with a sample-barcoded 5' primer and a J-beta primer mix. Each TCR beta cDNA molecule received a unique molecular identifier from a template-switch 5' adaptor carrying 12 random nucleotides. At least 3 million CDR3-containing paired-end reads were obtained from each sample. All of the RNA was converted into first-strand cDNA using the Mint cDNA synthesis kit, with a TRBC-specific oligonucleotide serving as the primer. All cDNA was treated with uracil-DNA glycosylase and then went through a first 18-cycle PCR with the universal primers M1SS and BC2_uni_R. In the original analysis: Each sample was normalized by randomly selecting 1 million high-quality reads, each carrying a distinct molecular identifier. Reads sharing molecular identifiers were discarded rather than binned into consensus sequences. MiTCR, run with a Q25 quality threshold and the strictest error-elimination algorithm, handled CDR3 identification, clonotype clustering and error correction. A nonparametric unseen species model using Euler transformation provided a lower-bound estimate of total TCR beta diversity. The public reads were quality trimmed at Q25 with fastp and then assembled into clones with MiXCR by TCRdb, keeping productive beta chains. Here each entry gathers all rows of one CDR3 protein and keeps the most common genes and DNA. TCRdb's processing, not the authors', yielded these V and J calls. The sample profile shows 800,000 to 900,000 distinct CDR3 sequences; around two thirds of them were found once. The leading ten clones occupy around a quarter of the sample.

Systemically healthy Caucasian individuals from Russia, some 36 in total and aged 6 to 90 years, were included as donors. Each donor gave ten milliliters of peripheral blood, drawn into EDTA-treated Vacutainer tubes. Ficoll-Paque density-gradient centrifugation was used to isolate PBMCs, with at least 6.5 million obtained per sample. Total RNA was extracted from PBMCs with Trizol reagent, with at least 6 micrograms obtained per sample. For every donor, an aliquot of PBMCs went through flow cytometry to measure the percentages of naive CD45RAhigh/CD27high T cells. Study-wide conclusions, independent of this receptor: Observed TCR beta diversity correlated strongly with the percentage of naive T cells measured by flow cytometry. The long-lived group showed more naive CD4+ T cells, fewer expanded clones and increased TCR diversity than the aged group, suggesting age selection. As age increased, observed TCR beta diversity per million T cells dropped in a roughly linear way, and a significant reduction was already evident by age 40. Estimates of total diversity based on one million sequenced T cells were considered lower bounds and underestimates. The CMV infection status of donors was not known, potentially confounding age-related changes in expanded clonotypes. Because profiling used bulk unsorted PBMCs, naive and antigen-experienced compartments could not be compared conclusively.

Sequencing was done on a sample of blood. The rearrangement joined TRBV7-3 to TRBJ2-3; 7 bases in between match TRBD1. The TCR was taken from a man younger than 40 in good health. The sequenced DNA: TGTGCCAGCAGCCCTTCGGGACAGAGCACAGATACGCAGTATTTT. This translates into CASSPSGQSTDTQYF.